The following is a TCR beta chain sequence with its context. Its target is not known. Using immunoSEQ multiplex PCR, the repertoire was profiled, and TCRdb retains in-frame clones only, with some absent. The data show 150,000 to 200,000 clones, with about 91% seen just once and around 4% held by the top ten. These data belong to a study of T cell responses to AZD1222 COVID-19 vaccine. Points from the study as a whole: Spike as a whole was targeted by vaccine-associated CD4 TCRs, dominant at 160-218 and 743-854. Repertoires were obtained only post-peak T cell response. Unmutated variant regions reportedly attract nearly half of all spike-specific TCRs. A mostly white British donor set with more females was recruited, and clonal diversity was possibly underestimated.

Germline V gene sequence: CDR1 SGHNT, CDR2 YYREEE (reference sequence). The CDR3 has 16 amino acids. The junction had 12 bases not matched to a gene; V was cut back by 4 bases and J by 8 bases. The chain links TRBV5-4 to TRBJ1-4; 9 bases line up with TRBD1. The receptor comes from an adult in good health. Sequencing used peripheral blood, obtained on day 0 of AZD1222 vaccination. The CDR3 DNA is TGTGCCAGCAGCCCCGGGACAGGGAAAGGGAAGGAAAAACTGTTTTTT. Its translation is CASSPGTGKGKEKLFF. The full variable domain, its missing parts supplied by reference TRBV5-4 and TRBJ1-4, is ETGVTQSPTHLIKTRGQQVTLRCSSQSGHNTVSWYQQALGQGPQFIFQYYREEENGRGNFPPRFSGLQFPNYSSELNVNALELDDSALYLCASSPGTGKGKEKLFFGSGTQLSVL.